The next 9 T cell receptor beta chains were all read from a single sample in a study of beta chain features in type 1 diabetes. General study points: In every one of the four CD4+ subsets, TCRB CDR3s were moderately but significantly shorter in Type 1 diabetes patients.

Investigators reverse transcribed all isolated RNA, so they sequenced expressed TCRB transcripts. Clones were read by immunoSEQ multiplex PCR, and TCRdb kept only the in-frame ones, dropping some. The table shows 60,000 or so clones, with 40% to 60% occurring only once. Their specific antigens are unknown. Material: Tregs from blood. The receptors come from a woman aged 40 to 50 with type 1 diabetes.

This clone was seen a handful of times. The chain is built from TRBV6-1 and TRBJ2-7; TRBD2 might be the D (6 bases). The CDR3 is 14 residues long. Deletions cut 5 bases from V and 0 bases from J, with 11 bases between. Germline lookup yields CDR1 MNHNS and CDR2 SASEGT. The CDR3 DNA follows: TGTGCCAGCAGTTCGCCGGGACTCTCCTACGAGCAGTACTTC. It is translated as CASSSPGLSYEQYF.

The J gene is TRBJ1-1, the V gene TRBV15, with D possibly being TRBD1 (5 bases). V lost 3 bases, J lost 7 bases, and 12 bases lay in between. Germline assignment: CDR1 LNHNV and CDR2 YYDKDF (reference sequence). The CDR3 is made up of 13 amino acids. CDR3 loop: CATSRAGGVEAFF. The CDR3 DNA follows: TGTGCCACCAGCAGGGCCGGGGGAGTTGAAGCTTTCTTT. The full variable domain, its missing parts supplied by reference TRBV15 and TRBJ1-1, is DAMVIQNPRYQVTQFGKPVTLSCSQTLNHNVMYWYQQKSSQAPKLLFHYYDKDFNNEADTPDNFQSRRPNTSFCFLDIRSPGLGDTAMYLCATSRAGGVEAFFGQGTRLTVV.

The rearrangement uses TRBV28 and TRBJ1-3; 7 positions match TRBD1. This CDR3 is 14 amino acids long. The ends lost 5 bases at V and 0 bases at J; junction bases unmatched: 1. CDR1 and CDR2 from the germline V gene are MDHEN and SYDVKM. The CDR3 sequence: CASSRQGSGNTIYF. CDR3 coding DNA: TGTGCCAGCAGTCGACAGGGCTCTGGAAACACCATATATTTT.

This chain connects TRBV4-1 to TRBJ2-1, with 7 bases that match TRBD1. Germline CDR1 and CDR2: MGHRA and YSYEKL. J gave up 5 bases and V 3 bases, and 7 bases lay outside the gene matches. The CDR3 totals 15 residues. In DNA, the CDR3 is TGCGCCAGCAGCCACGGAACAGGGGTTAACAATGAGCAGTTCTTC. Residues: CASSHGTGVNNEQFF.

The chain joins TRBV5-4 to TRBJ2-7; TRBD2 might be the D (5 bases). The germline CDR1 and CDR2 sequences are SGHNT and YYREEE (reference sequence). V lost 1 base and J 4 bases, leaving 6 bases between the germline ends. The CDR3 loop spans 12 amino acids. The CDR3 DNA is TGTGCCAGCAGCTTGCCGGGGTACGAGCAGTACTTC. This gives the protein CASSLPGYEQYF.

The chain is built from TRBV7-2 and TRBJ2-1, with 11 bases fitting TRBD2. Germline lookup yields CDR1 SGHTA and CDR2 FQGNSA. V trimming: 5 bases; J trimming: 5 bases; junction bases outside the gene matches: 11. This CDR3 comprises 17 residues. This CDR3 is CASSPPSGTSGHNEQFF. The CDR3 DNA is TGTGCCAGCAGCCCCCCCTCCGGGACTAGCGGTCACAATGAGCAGTTCTTC.

The gene calls are TRBV5-4 and TRBJ2-7, with 15 bases lining up with TRBD2. Germline-derived CDR1 and CDR2 are SGHNT and YYREEE (reference sequence). V lost 4 bases and J lost 7; bases outside the gene matches: 3. There are 14 residues in the CDR3. The CDR3 loop reads CASSPGLAGGEQYF. DNA of the CDR3: TGTGCCAGCAGCCCCGGACTAGCGGGAGGGGAGCAGTACTTC.

V usage is TRBV28 and J usage is TRBJ2-7; 9 bases align to TRBD2. The CDR3 contains 15 residues. The ends lost 3 bases at V and 5 bases at J; junction bases unmatched: 8. Per germline, CDR1 MDHEN and CDR2 SYDVKM. The CDR3 is CASSFFAGGKDEQYF. CDR3 bases: TGTGCCAGCAGTTTTTTTGCGGGGGGGAAGGACGAGCAGTACTTC.

The V and J genes are TRBV7-9 and TRBJ2-5; D unresolved. CDR3 length: 11 amino acids. The V end lost 5 bases, the J end lost 9 bases, and 10 bases lay between the germline ends. Germline V gives CDR1 SEHNR, CDR2 FQNEAQ (reference sequence). In nucleotides, the CDR3 is TGTGCCAGCAGCCAAGCACTGGCCCAGTACTTC. This encodes CASSQALAQYF. Full variable domain (outside the CDR3, taken from reference TRBV7-9 and TRBJ2-5): DTGVSQNPRHKITKRGQNVTFRCDPISEHNRLYWYRQTLGQGPEFLTYFQNEAQLEKSRLLSDRFSAERPKGSFSTLEIQRTEQGDSAMYLCASSQALAQYFGPGTRLLVL.